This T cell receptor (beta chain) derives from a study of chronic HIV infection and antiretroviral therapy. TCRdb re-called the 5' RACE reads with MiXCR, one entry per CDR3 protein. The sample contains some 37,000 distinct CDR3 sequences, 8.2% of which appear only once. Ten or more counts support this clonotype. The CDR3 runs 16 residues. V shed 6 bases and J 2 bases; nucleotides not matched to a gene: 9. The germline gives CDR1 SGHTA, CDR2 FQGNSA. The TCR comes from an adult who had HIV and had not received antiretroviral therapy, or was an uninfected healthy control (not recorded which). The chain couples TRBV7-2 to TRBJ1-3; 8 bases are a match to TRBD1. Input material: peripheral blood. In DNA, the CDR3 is TGTGCCAGCAGATTAAGGGCAGGGGGCGCTGGAAACACCATATATTTT. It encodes CASRLRAGGAGNTIYF.